A single sample is the source of the 21 T cell receptor gamma chains below, sequenced in a study of gamma delta lymphoproliferative disorders and STAT genes. PBMCs from patients and controls supplied the genomic DNA for sequencing. TCRdb reran clone calling via CATT on the multiplex PCR reads. The sample carries hundreds of gamma-chain clones, approximately 29% recorded once. Sequencing input: blood. All receptors come from a human donor in good health.

In the case of this clone: The junction differs from germline at one of its ends, possibly a read error. This chain uses TRGV10 with TRGJ1 or TRGJ2. Here the J gene came from matching the DNA to germline, since TCRdb omits it. TRGV10 is noted as an ORF with a role that remains uncertain. This CDR3 has 11 amino acids. The CDR3 region is CAGLNYYKKLF. The CDR3 region has the DNA TGCGCGGGCCTGAATTATTATAAGAAACTCTTT.

This clone was counted once. The chain recombines TRGV10 with TRGJP1. TCRdb leaves out the J gene; it was filled in here by matching the DNA to germline. TRGV10 has ORF status, its function being uncertain. The length of the CDR3 is 12 residues. V trimming: 8 bases; J trimming: 6 bases; junction bases outside the gene matches: 4. The CDR3 reads CAAWDSGWFKIF. CDR3 in DNA: TGTGCTGCGTGGGACTCTGGTTGGTTCAAGATATTT.

This clone has more than one count but fewer than ten. A far bigger clonotype differs at one base, so this is likely a read error. Other DNA sequences in the sample encode the same CDR3. The chain combines TRGV3 with TRGJ1 or TRGJ2. Since TCRdb gives no J gene, matching the DNA to germline was used here to assign it. Germline V gene data show CDR1 as VTNTFY and CDR2 as YDVSTARD (reference sequence). This CDR3 is built from 12 residues. V shed 0 bases and J 11 bases; nucleotides not matched to a gene: 7. The CDR3 loop reads CATWDRRGEKLF. CDR3 in DNA: TGTGCCACCTGGGACAGGCGGGGAGAGAAACTCTTT.

On this clone itself: Because the CDR3's place on the DNA is in doubt, the DNA is left out and the CDR3 is given as listed by TCRdb. The J gene went uncalled, whereas the V gene is TRGV4. Germline CDR1 is EGSTGY and CDR2 is YDSYTSSV. The CDR3 length equals 26 residues, ends included. The CDR3 here is CAILLKMTLESITVPPGMGTRYKKLF.

By its share, this clone is large. The genes are TRGV2 and TRGJP2. No J segment appears in TCRdb, so it was assigned here by matching the sequence to germline. After removal of 4 bases from V and 3 bases from J, the junction contained 8 bases not matched to a gene. This CDR3 is 15 amino acids long. Germline lookup yields CDR1 EGSNGY and CDR2 YDSYNSKV. CDR3 amino acids: CATWEHSGSDWIKTF. The CDR3 DNA follows: TGTGCCACCTGGGAACACTCCGGTAGTGATTGGATCAAGACGTTT.

About this clone itself: An end of the junction differs from the germline gene, which may be a read error. The rearrangement uses TRGV10 and TRGJ1 or TRGJ2. The J gene is absent in TCRdb and was assigned here via DNA matching to germline. TRGV10 is reported as an ORF; its role is uncertain. This CDR3 region has 13 residues. Written as DNA, the CDR3 is TGCGCGGCCATTATGATGGATTATTATAAGAAACTCTTT. Amino acids: CAAIMMDYYKKLF.

This clone qualifies as large. J is TRGJ1 or TRGJ2 and V is TRGV3. No J segment appears in TCRdb, so it was assigned here by matching the sequence to germline. Germline loops: CDR1 VTNTFY, CDR2 YDVSTARD (reference sequence). J gave up 7 bases and V 0 bases, and 9 bases lay outside the gene matches. The CDR3 runs 14 residues. The CDR3 is CATWDRPLGYKKLF. The DNA for the CDR3 is TGTGCCACCTGGGACAGGCCCTTGGGATATAAGAAACTCTTT.

Regarding this clone: The limits of the CDR3 on the DNA are not certain, so only TCRdb's listed CDR3 is given. TRGV10 is the V gene, and the J gene was not called. TRGV10 is an ORF, with its function uncertain. Including both end residues, the CDR3 is 16 amino acids long. CDR3 residues: CTTVLRGTPSDWIKTF.

This clone is medium-sized. V usage is TRGV2 and J usage is TRGJ1 or TRGJ2. The J gene, not given by TCRdb, was assigned here from a germline match of the nucleotide sequence. CDR1 and CDR2 (germline): EGSNGY, YDSYNSKV. This CDR3 is built from 18 residues. The V gene end was trimmed by 2 bases and the J gene end by 3 bases; junction bases not matched to a gene: 19. The CDR3 region is CATWDAPPALSGYYKKLF. CDR3 coding DNA: TGTGCCACCTGGGACGCCCCCCCAGCCTTAAGCGGTTATTATAAGAAACTCTTT.

This clone was found a few times. A read error is the likely source, as a far larger clone sits one nucleotide away. Other DNA sequences of this sample code for an identical CDR3. The gene calls are TRGV3 and TRGJP1. Here the J gene was assigned by germline matching of the DNA, as TCRdb has none. The CDR3 is made up of 15 amino acids. Germline CDR1 reads VTNTFY; CDR2 reads YDVSTARD (reference sequence). DNA of the CDR3: TGCGCCACCTGGGATCCCCTCGGCACTGGTTGGTTCAAGATATTT. Translated, it gives CATWDPLGTGWFKIF.

A word on this clone: The TCRdb protein comes from a much larger clone and disagrees with this DNA's translation at residue 3, likely due to a read error; the protein given here is derived from the DNA. This chain joins TRGV10 and TRGJP1. The J gene is absent in TCRdb and was assigned here via DNA matching to germline. TRGV10 is placed among ORFs of uncertain function. The CDR3 is 15 residues long. The CDR3 loop is CATWVIYTTGWFKIF. In DNA form, the CDR3 reads TGTGCTACGTGGGTCATATATACCACTGGTTGGTTCAAGATATTT.

The V gene is TRGV10; the J gene was not called. TRGV10 belongs to the ORF category, with a function that is uncertain. The CDR3 consists of 14 residues. For the CDR3, the DNA is TGTGCTGCGTGGGATCCCAACCCACCAGGGCTCAAACTCTTT. Encoded protein: CAAWDPNPPGLKLF.

This clone qualifies as large. This chain links TRGV8 with TRGJ1 or TRGJ2. TCRdb leaves out the J gene; it was filled in here by matching the DNA to germline. The CDR3 length is 10 residues. The germline gives CDR1 VENAVY, CDR2 YDSYNSRV. J was trimmed by 11 bases and V by 0 bases; bases with no gene match: 1. In DNA, the CDR3 is TGTGCCACCTGGGATAGGCAGAAACTCTTT. Translating it yields CATWDRQKLF.

This chain uses TRGV3 with TRGJ1 or TRGJ2. The J gene is absent in TCRdb and was assigned here via DNA matching to germline. The CDR3 consists of 14 residues. J lost 7 bases, V lost 3 bases, and 12 bases had no gene match. Looked up from germline, CDR1 is VTNTFY and CDR2 is YDVSTARD (reference sequence). The DNA for the CDR3 is TGTGCCACCTGGGACGGAGGGATAAGATATAAGAAACTCTTT. This sequence encodes CATWDGGIRYKKLF.

Relative to its sample, this clone is large. This chain joins TRGV9 and TRGJ1 or TRGJ2. The J gene is absent in TCRdb and was assigned here via DNA matching to germline. V lost 1 base to trimming and J lost 3 bases; unmatched junction nucleotides: 3. The CDR3 sequence is 13 residues long. The germline gives CDR1 GITISATS, CDR2 ISYDGTV (reference sequence). The CDR3 region is CALWEVTYYKKLF. DNA of the CDR3: TGTGCCTTGTGGGAGGTTACTTATTATAAGAAACTCTTT.

There are a few counts of this clone. The chain has TRGV8 and TRGJ1 or TRGJ2. Matching the DNA to germline supplied the J gene, which TCRdb does not give. Trimming removed 5 bases from V and 3 bases from J; junction bases left unmatched: 1. CDR1 VENAVY and CDR2 YDSYNSRV come from the germline V gene. The CDR3 length is 11 residues. Here the CDR3 DNA reads TGTGCCACCTGGGGTTATTATAAGAAACTCTTT. Translating gives CATWGYYKKLF.

The gene calls are TRGV4 and TRGJ1 or TRGJ2. TCRdb gives no J gene; it was assigned here by matching the DNA to germline. Unmatched junction bases numbered 10, after V lost 3 bases and J lost 11 bases. The CDR3 is 12 amino acids. Germline V gene data show CDR1 as EGSTGY and CDR2 as YDSYTSSV. CDR3 in amino acids: CATWDNRPEKLF. CDR3 nucleotide sequence: TGTGCCACCTGGGATAATAGACCTGAGAAACTCTTT.

Judged by abundance, this clone is large. This chain joins TRGV4 and TRGJ1 or TRGJ2. Because TCRdb records no J gene, it was assigned here through a match of the DNA to germline. Germline values: CDR1 EGSTGY, CDR2 YDSYTSSV. The length of the CDR3 is 13 residues. V gave up 0 bases and J gave up 12 bases; unmatched junction bases: 11. CDR3 sequence reads: CATWDGWGRWKLF. CDR3 in DNA: TGTGCCACCTGGGATGGGTGGGGTAGGTGGAAACTCTTT.

This clone was found a few times. A far larger clone is just one base off, so this is likely a read error. The sample holds other DNA sequences that translate to the same CDR3. The chain has TRGV10 and TRGJP1. TCRdb carries no J gene annotation; the J gene was assigned here by matching the DNA with germline. TRGV10 is noted as an ORF with a role that remains uncertain. The CDR3 contains 15 residues. The CDR3 nucleotides are TGTGCTGCGTGGGTCATATATACCACTGGCTGGTTCAAGATATTT. As protein: CAAWVIYTTGWFKIF.

This clone counts as large. The chain uses TRGV2 and TRGJ1 or TRGJ2. TCRdb does not report a J gene; here it was assigned by matching the DNA to germline references. The CDR3 sequence is 15 residues long. Germline V gene lookup returns CDR1 EGSNGY and CDR2 YDSYNSKV. J was trimmed by 2 bases and V by 0 bases; bases with no gene match: 7. The CDR3 region has the DNA TGTGCCACCTGGGACGGGCCCGAGGATTATTATAAGAAACTCTTT. As protein: CATWDGPEDYYKKLF.

Remarks on this clone: One end of the junction varies from germline; a read error may be responsible. V usage is TRGV4 and J usage is TRGJP1. The J gene, absent from TCRdb, was called here by matching the DNA to germline. From germline, CDR1 is EGSTGY and CDR2 YDSYTSSV. The CDR3 consists of 9 residues. CDR3: CTTGWFKIF. DNA of the CDR3: TGTACCACTGGTTGGTTCAAGATATTT.